One sample yielded the 11 T cell receptor beta chains listed below, sequenced in a study of blood T cell repertoires in COVID-19. Produced via immunoSEQ multiplex PCR; TCRdb's table is partial and in-frame only. The sample has about 140,000 clones, about 88% seen once. Sequenced input: peripheral blood. These receptor sequences come from a human donor in a cohort sampled during active COVID-19.

The chain joins TRBV5-6 to TRBJ1-5, with 9 bases that match TRBD1. Trimming removed 2 bases from V and 1 base from J; junction bases left unmatched: 4. Germline loops: CDR1 SGHDT, CDR2 YYEEEE. CDR3 length equals 16 residues. The CDR3 DNA sequence: TGTGCCAGCAGCTTTGGACAGGGGAGGAGCAATCAGCCCCAGCATTTT. This encodes CASSFGQGRSNQPQHF.

The J gene is TRBJ2-5, the V gene TRBV28, with TRBD1 as a possible D gene (5 bases). In germline, CDR1 is MDHEN, CDR2 SYDVKM. V lost 8 bases and J lost 2, with 9 bases in between. The CDR3 is made up of 12 amino acids. CDR3 protein: CASVAGQETQYF. The CDR3 DNA follows: TGTGCCAGCGTGGCAGGGCAAGAGACCCAGTACTTC.

This clone has just one count. The J gene is TRBJ1-1, the V gene TRBV11-3, with D tentatively TRBD1 (5 bases). Trimming stripped 1 base from V and 7 bases from J, with 10 bases between. CDR1 SGHNT and CDR2 YENEEA come from the germline V gene. The CDR3 contains 13 residues. CDR3 region: CASSLGPDSEAFF. CDR3 DNA: TGTGCCAGCAGCTTAGGTCCCGACAGTGAAGCTTTCTTT.

The chain uses TRBV28 and TRBJ2-7; 8 positions agree with TRBD1. The ends lost 3 bases at V and 7 bases at J; junction bases unmatched: 8. Germline V gene sequence: CDR1 MDHEN, CDR2 SYDVKM. The CDR3 covers 14 residues. The CDR3 nucleotides read TGTGCCAGCAGTTTGGGACAGGTTTTTGAAGAGCAGTACTTC. Residues: CASSLGQVFEEQYF.

The chain links TRBV28 to TRBJ1-1; 7 bases match TRBD1. With 10 bases clipped from V and 4 bases from J, the junction kept 15 bases outside the gene matches. From germline, CDR1 is MDHEN and CDR2 SYDVKM. There are 15 residues in the CDR3. The CDR3 region has the DNA TGTGCCACCACGGAAGGGAAGGGGGCGCGCACTGAAGCTTTCTTT. Translated, it gives CATTEGKGARTEAFF.

The chain uses TRBV4-1 and TRBJ1-2, with 9 nucleotides matching TRBD1. V shed 0 bases and J 4 bases; nucleotides not matched to a gene: 9. The CDR3 contains 17 residues. CDR1 MGHRA and CDR2 YSYEKL come from the germline V gene. CDR3 nucleotides: TGCGCCAGCAGCCAAGATCCCCGCGGACAGGGGATCTATGGCTACACCTTC. It translates to CASSQDPRGQGIYGYTF.

The rearrangement joins TRBV5-1 to TRBJ2-3; D gene ambiguous. Germline V lookup: CDR1 SGHRS, CDR2 YFSETQ. V shed 0 bases and J shed 5 bases, with 4 bases lying between them. The CDR3 is made up of 12 amino acids. The CDR3 loop reads CASSLDLDTQYF. DNA for the CDR3: TGCGCCAGCAGCTTGGATCTAGATACGCAGTATTTT.

The chain employs TRBV5-5 and TRBJ1-1, with D uncertain. Per the germline V gene, CDR1 is SGHKS and CDR2 is YYEKEE (reference sequence). The CDR3 consists of 13 residues. Trimming took 2 bases from V and 0 from J, leaving 5 bases between them. CDR3 nucleotides: TGTGCCAGCAGCTTAACAGTGAACACTGAAGCTTTCTTT. As protein: CASSLTVNTEAFF.

The chain is built from TRBV2 and TRBJ2-2, with 14 bases that match TRBD2. This CDR3 comprises 14 residues. V lost 9 bases, J lost 5 bases, and 2 bases stayed unmatched. Germline assignment: CDR1 SNHLY and CDR2 FYNNEI. CDR3 nucleotide sequence: TGTGCCAGGGGACTAGCGGGGGTTACCGGGGAGCTGTTTTTT. Its translation: CARGLAGVTGELFF.

The chain recombines TRBV7-9 with TRBJ2-1, with TRBD2 matching over 9 bases. From germline, CDR1 is SEHNR and CDR2 FQNEAQ (reference sequence). The CDR3 runs to 15 residues. V was pared by 5 bases and J by 5 bases, with 7 bases of the junction left unmatched. In DNA, the CDR3 is TGTGCCAGCAGCCCAGCGGGAGGCAGCCACAATGAGCAGTTCTTC. Amino acids: CASSPAGGSHNEQFF.

This rearrangement joins TRBV5-4 to TRBJ2-1; no reliable D call. Germline CDR1 is SGHNT and CDR2 is YYREEE (reference sequence). The germline V and J ends were trimmed by 3 bases and 5 bases, with 9 bases remaining between them. The length of the CDR3 is 13 residues. The CDR3 loop reads CASSSPGHNEQFF. CDR3 DNA: TGTGCCAGCAGCTCCCCTGGCCACAATGAGCAGTTCTTC.